The source of this T cell receptor (beta chain) is a study of beta chain features in type 1 diabetes. Study results and limitations: A pattern of fewer insertions and more deletions at VDJ junctions was seen in type 1 diabetes patients. PCR might favor shorter templates, but any such skew would affect patients and controls equally.

Trimming pared 5 bases from V and 4 bases from J, leaving 8 bases between. The CDR3 totals 12 residues. Germline loops: CDR1 SGHDN, CDR2 FVKESK. Sequencing targeted expressed TCRB transcripts, as all isolated RNA had been reverse transcribed. Naive, central memory and regulatory T cell samples yielded around 3.9 million reads on average. Repertoires were generated with immunoSEQ multiplex PCR, while TCRdb's copy carries only in-frame clones and drops some. This sample yields almost 350,000 clones, of which less than 20% are seen a single time; roughly 0.045% belongs to the top ten. There are a few counts of this clone. Its antigen is unidentified. Sort purity for all populations was recorded as exceeding 98%.

Input material: naive CD4+ T cells from blood. The TCR was taken from a woman under 30 in good health. The chain carries TRBV14 and TRBJ2-5, with D uncertain. This CDR3 reads CASSKPTETQYF. The CDR3 coding sequence is TGTGCCAGCAGCAAGCCCACAGAGACCCAGTACTTC.